This is a list of T cell receptor beta chains from one sample in a study of T cell repertoires in cytomegalovirus infection. The antigens these receptors bind are not known. Via MiXCR, TCRdb re-called the reads, giving one row per CDR3 protein. The table lists under 90,000 distinct CDR3 sequences, 20% to 25% of them singletons. Material for sequencing was PBMCs, sequenced either directly or after in vitro stimulation (not recorded which). The receptor set was obtained from a human donor in good health (CMV status not recorded). Some clones in this sample may be carry-over from other donors' samples. The CDR3 runs from the conserved cysteine through the conserved F or W. D genes are given only for firm matches. Clone size is stated in some rows and not others, as once, few, many or a class when expanded.

CDR3 DNA: TGTGCCAGCAGCCCGGGACTAACCTACAATGAGCAGTTCTTC
CDR3 protein: CASSPGLTYNEQFF
J gene: TRBJ2-1
clone size: many
V gene: TRBV27
D gene: TRBD2

CDR3 DNA: TGTGCCAGCAGTTTATCTGTCGCCGGGGAGCTGTTTTTT
CDR3 protein: CASSLSVAGELFF
J gene: TRBJ2-2
clone size: .
V gene: TRBV27
D gene: .

CDR3 DNA: TGCAGCGTTGCGATCCCAGGAGCCGAGAAGAACACTGAAGCTTTCTTT
CDR3 protein: CSVAIPGAEKNTEAFF
J gene: TRBJ1-1
clone size: .
V gene: TRBV29-1
D gene: .

CDR3 DNA: TGTGCCAGCAGCTTAACCGGCACAGGGGCGGGCTACGAGCAGTACTTC
CDR3 protein: CASSLTGTGAGYEQYF
J gene: TRBJ2-7
clone size: many
V gene: TRBV7-3
D gene: TRBD1

CDR3 DNA: TGTGCCAGCAGCCCCCTGGGAGGGCCGAACTATGGCTACACCTTC
CDR3 protein: CASSPLGGPNYGYTF
J gene: TRBJ1-2
clone size: .
V gene: TRBV7-6
D gene: .

CDR3 DNA: TGTGCCGCAGCCAACTTTTTCTGGGGGCGAACTGGAAACACCATATATTTT
CDR3 protein: CAAANFFWGRTGNTIYF
J gene: TRBJ1-3
clone size: .
V gene: TRBV12-3/TRBV12-4
D gene: .

CDR3 DNA: TGTGCCAGCAGTCCCGGCGGGACAGACATCCCTTACCTCCACTTT
CDR3 protein: CASSPGGTDIPYLHF
J gene: TRBJ1-6
clone size: many
V gene: TRBV12-3/TRBV12-4
D gene: TRBD1

CDR3 DNA: TGTGCCAGCAGCTTGATATCGTTCAATGAGCAGTTCTTC
CDR3 protein: CASSLISFNEQFF
J gene: TRBJ2-1
clone size: many
V gene: TRBV7-2
D gene: .

CDR3 DNA: TGTGCCAGCAGCTTATCGATGAGCGGGACCTCAGATACGCAGTATTTT
CDR3 protein: CASSLSMSGTSDTQYF
J gene: TRBJ2-3
clone size: few
V gene: TRBV7-2
D gene: TRBD2

CDR3 DNA: TGTGCCAGCAGGCCTGGGACGGCGGGGGCTCAGCCCCAGCATTTT
CDR3 protein: CASRPGTAGAQPQHF
J gene: TRBJ1-5
clone size: few
V gene: TRBV6-2/TRBV6-3
D gene: .

CDR3 DNA: TGCAGTGCTACGCCTAGCGGGGGCCTGGGCGAGACCCAGTACTTC
CDR3 protein: CSATPSGGLGETQYF
J gene: TRBJ2-5
clone size: .
V gene: TRBV20-1
D gene: TRBD2

CDR3 DNA: TGTGCCAGCAGCTGGTTCCTCAGGGGCTCCTACGAGCAGTACTTC
CDR3 protein: CASSWFLRGSYEQYF
J gene: TRBJ2-7
clone size: .
V gene: TRBV5-6
D gene: .

CDR3 DNA: TGTGCCAGCAGTGAAGCGGGTGGGAGGTCTAACTATGGCTACACCTTC
CDR3 protein: CASSEAGGRSNYGYTF
J gene: TRBJ1-2
clone size: many
V gene: TRBV6-1
D gene: .

CDR3 DNA: TGTGCCAGCAGTCAAACGACTAGCGGGCATAACAATGAGCAGTTCTTC
CDR3 protein: CASSQTTSGHNNEQFF
J gene: TRBJ2-1
clone size: many
V gene: TRBV6-2/TRBV6-3
D gene: TRBD2

CDR3 DNA: TGTGCCAGCAGTGACAGGGGACAGGGGGATTTCAATGAGCAGTTCTTC
CDR3 protein: CASSDRGQGDFNEQFF
J gene: TRBJ2-1
clone size: .
V gene: TRBV6-4
D gene: TRBD1

CDR3 DNA: TGTGCCAGCAGCTTAGGGGCCGGGGAGCTGTTTTTT
CDR3 protein: CASSLGAGELFF
J gene: TRBJ2-2
clone size: few
V gene: TRBV7-2
D gene: .

CDR3 DNA: TGTGCCAGCAGCGTAGGGAGTAGCGGAGACACAGATACGCAGTATTTT
CDR3 protein: CASSVGSSGDTDTQYF
J gene: TRBJ2-3
clone size: .
V gene: TRBV9
D gene: .

CDR3 DNA: TGTGCCAGCAGCTTAGAGGGGGATCAGGCCTATGAGCAGTTCTTC
CDR3 protein: CASSLEGDQAYEQFF
J gene: TRBJ2-1
clone size: many
V gene: TRBV13
D gene: .

CDR3 DNA: TGTGCCAGCAGCCCAGGGAGCGCTAATGAAAAACTGTTTTTT
CDR3 protein: CASSPGSANEKLFF
J gene: TRBJ1-4
clone size: many
V gene: TRBV7-6
D gene: .

CDR3 DNA: TGTGCCAGCAGCCAACTCGAAGGGGGTAATGAAAAACTGTTTTTT
CDR3 protein: CASSQLEGGNEKLFF
J gene: TRBJ1-4
clone size: few
V gene: TRBV5-4
D gene: .

CDR3 DNA: TGTGCCAGCAGTTTGGAGGGGACTAGCGGACTCACAGATACGCAGTATTTT
CDR3 protein: CASSLEGTSGLTDTQYF
J gene: TRBJ2-3
clone size: many
V gene: TRBV12-3/TRBV12-4
D gene: TRBD2

CDR3 DNA: TGTGCCAGCAGTTCCGGGACAGGGCCTACGAGACAGTACTTC
CDR3 protein: CASSSGTGPTRQYF
J gene: TRBJ2-7
clone size: .
V gene: TRBV11-1
D gene: TRBD1

CDR3 DNA: TGTGCCAGCAGCTTAGAAAGCGGGAGTAGCGATGAGCAGTTCTTC
CDR3 protein: CASSLESGSSDEQFF
J gene: TRBJ2-1
clone size: many
V gene: TRBV11-2
D gene: TRBD2

CDR3 DNA: TGTGCCAGCAGTGCCCCGGCGGGACGGGAGGGCTACGAGCAGTACTTC
CDR3 protein: CASSAPAGREGYEQYF
J gene: TRBJ2-7
clone size: .
V gene: TRBV27
D gene: TRBD2

CDR3 DNA: TGTGCCAGCAACCTAGGCACCAGGGGCACTGAAGCTTTCTTT
CDR3 protein: CASNLGTRGTEAFF
J gene: TRBJ1-1
clone size: once
V gene: TRBV25-1
D gene: .

CDR3 DNA: TGTGCCAGCAGAACTCTAGCGGGACGGCCCGGGGAGCTGTTTTTT
CDR3 protein: CASRTLAGRPGELFF
J gene: TRBJ2-2
clone size: few
V gene: TRBV6-6
D gene: TRBD2

CDR3 DNA: TGCAGTGCTAGAGGGGGAGATAATTCACCCCTCCACTTT
CDR3 protein: CSARGGDNSPLHF
J gene: TRBJ1-6
clone size: .
V gene: TRBV20-1
D gene: .

CDR3 DNA: TGTGCCAGCAGCCCCCCCCCCGCCAATGAGCAGTTCTTC
CDR3 protein: CASSPPPANEQFF
J gene: TRBJ2-1
clone size: many
V gene: TRBV7-2
D gene: .